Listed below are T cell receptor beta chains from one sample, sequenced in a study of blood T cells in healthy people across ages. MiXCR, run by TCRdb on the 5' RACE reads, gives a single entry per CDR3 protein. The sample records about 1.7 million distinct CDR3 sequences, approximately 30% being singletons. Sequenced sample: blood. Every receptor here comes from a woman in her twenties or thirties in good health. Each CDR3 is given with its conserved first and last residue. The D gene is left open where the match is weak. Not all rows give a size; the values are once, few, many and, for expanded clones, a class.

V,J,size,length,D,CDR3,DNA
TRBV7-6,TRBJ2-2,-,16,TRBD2,CASSFVAGANTGELFF,TGTGCCAGCAGCTTTGTAGCGGGAGCGAACACCGGGGAGCTGTTTTTT
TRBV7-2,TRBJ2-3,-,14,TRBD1,CASSWQGALDTQYF,TGTGCCAGCAGCTGGCAGGGGGCTTTAGATACGCAGTATTTT
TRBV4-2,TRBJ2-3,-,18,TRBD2,CASSPPSLASGSTDTQYF,TGTGCCAGCAGCCCTCCCTCTCTGGCTAGCGGAAGCACAGATACGCAGTATTTT
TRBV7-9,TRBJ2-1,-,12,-,CASSLLSETQFF,TGTGCCAGCAGCTTATTGTCCGAGACCCAGTTCTTC
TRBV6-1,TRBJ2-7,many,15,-,CASSEARQGPYEQYF,TGTGCCAGCAGTGAAGCGCGGCAGGGGCCCTACGAGCAGTACTTC
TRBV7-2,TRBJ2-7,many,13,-,CASSSQRTYEQYF,TGTGCCAGCAGCTCCCAGCGGACCTACGAGCAGTACTTC
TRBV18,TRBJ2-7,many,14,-,CASSSDIGAYEQYF,TGTGCCAGCTCATCAGACATCGGGGCCTACGAGCAGTACTTC
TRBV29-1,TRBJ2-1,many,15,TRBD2,CSVEGRLAVANEQFF,TGCAGCGTTGAGGGGCGGCTAGCGGTGGCCAATGAGCAGTTCTTC
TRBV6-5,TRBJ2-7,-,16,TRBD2,CASSYSGAGGKYEQYF,TGTGCCAGCAGTTACTCGGGGGCGGGGGGGAAGTACGAGCAGTACTTC
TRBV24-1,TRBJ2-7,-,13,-,CATSDLNSDEQYF,TGTGCCACCAGTGACCTGAACTCGGACGAGCAGTACTTC